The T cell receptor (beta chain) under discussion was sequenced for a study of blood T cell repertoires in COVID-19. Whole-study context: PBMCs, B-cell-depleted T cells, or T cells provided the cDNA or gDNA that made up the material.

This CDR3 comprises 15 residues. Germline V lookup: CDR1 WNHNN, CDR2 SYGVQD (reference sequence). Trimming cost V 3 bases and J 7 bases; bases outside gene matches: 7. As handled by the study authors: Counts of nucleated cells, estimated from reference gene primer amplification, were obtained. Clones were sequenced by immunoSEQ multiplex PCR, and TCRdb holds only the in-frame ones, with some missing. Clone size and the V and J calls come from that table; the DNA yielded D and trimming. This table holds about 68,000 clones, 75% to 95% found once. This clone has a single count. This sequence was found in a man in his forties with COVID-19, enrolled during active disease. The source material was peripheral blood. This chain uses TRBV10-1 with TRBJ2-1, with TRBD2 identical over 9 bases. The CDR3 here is CASSDSAGGMNEQFF. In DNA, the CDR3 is TGCGCCAGCAGTGATTCTGCGGGGGGGATGAATGAGCAGTTCTTC.